The entry below describes one T cell receptor (beta chain). As processed by the authors: Estimation of nucleated cell counts relied on the amplification of reference gene primers. Produced via immunoSEQ multiplex PCR; TCRdb's table is partial and in-frame only. V, J and clone size reflect that table, while D and trimming were determined from the DNA. The sample contains about 270,000 clones, 85% to 95% of which appear only once. These data are taken from a study of blood T cell repertoires in COVID-19. Overall study context: Sites in the United States, Italy and Spain provided acute and convalescent COVID-19 samples. PBMCs, B-cell-depleted T cells, or T cells were the source of the cDNA or gDNA that made up the material.

Per germline, CDR1 GTSNPN and CDR2 SVGIG (reference sequence). The CDR3 runs 12 residues. V gave up 2 bases and J gave up 4 bases; unmatched junction bases: 2. Within 2 weeks of study entry, exposed participants had contacted a PCR-confirmed or clinician-diagnosed COVID-19 case. Specimen: PBMCs or T cells enriched from blood (not recorded which). The source of this sequence is a man aged 35 to 55 who had been exposed to COVID-19. The rearrangement links TRBV30 to TRBJ2-7; 7 bases agree with TRBD1. The CDR3 sequence: CAWSKGAYEQYF. CDR3 sequence (DNA): TGTGCCTGGAGTAAGGGGGCATACGAGCAGTACTTC.